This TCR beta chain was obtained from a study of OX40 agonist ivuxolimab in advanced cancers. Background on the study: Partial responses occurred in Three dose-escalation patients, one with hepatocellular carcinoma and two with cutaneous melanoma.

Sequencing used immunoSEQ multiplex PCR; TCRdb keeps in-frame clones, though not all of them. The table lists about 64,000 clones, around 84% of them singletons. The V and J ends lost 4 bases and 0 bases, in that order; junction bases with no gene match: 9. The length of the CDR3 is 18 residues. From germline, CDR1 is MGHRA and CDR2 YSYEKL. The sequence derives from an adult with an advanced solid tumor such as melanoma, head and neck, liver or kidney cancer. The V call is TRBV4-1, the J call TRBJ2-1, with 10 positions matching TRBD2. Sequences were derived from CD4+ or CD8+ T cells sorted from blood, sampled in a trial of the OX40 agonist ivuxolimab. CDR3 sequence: CASSPLAGVSSSYNEQFF. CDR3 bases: TGCGCCAGCAGCCCTCTAGCGGGGGTCTCGAGCTCCTACAATGAGCAGTTCTTC.